The 24 T cell receptor beta chains below come from one sample, sequenced in a study of T-cell reconstitution after alpha-beta-depleted transplantation in children. During its preparation, the TCRbeta library received unique molecular identifiers. TCRdb called the PCR reads again in MiXCR, with one record for every CDR3 protein. This table has 250,000 to 300,000 distinct CDR3 sequences, 9.9% appearing once. This material consisted of PBMCs from the stem cell graft donor, taken from the stem cell graft. These TCRs come from a human donor who donated a stem cell graft to a child with SCID.

This clonotype was seen only a few times. The rearrangement uses TRBV5-1 and TRBJ2-5; D gene uncertain. In germline, CDR1 is SGHRS, CDR2 YFSETQ. This CDR3 region has 13 residues. The ends were cut back, 5 bases at V and 3 bases at J, with 11 bases in the middle. The CDR3 DNA reads as TGCGCCAGCAGTTCAGACAATGAAGAGACCCAGTACTTC. Amino acids: CASSSDNEETQYF.

This clonotype was observed a handful of times. V is TRBV2 and J is TRBJ2-5; D is ambiguous. Trimming removed 6 bases from V and 7 bases from J, with 12 bases in between. CDR3 length: 12 residues. Per the germline V gene, CDR1 is SNHLY and CDR2 is FYNNEI. The CDR3 nucleotides are TGTGCCAGCAGGATAGAGTCGGGGACCCAGTACTTC. Protein product: CASRIESGTQYF.

This clonotype was recorded a few times. This CDR3 is CASSLGAPNTEAFF. As DNA, the CDR3 is TGTGCCAGCAGTTTGGGAGCCCCTAACACTGAAGCTTTCTTT. This sequence joins TRBV12-3 or TRBV12-4 and TRBJ1-1; D not resolved. This CDR3 has 14 amino acids. With 3 bases removed from V and 2 bases from J, the gap between germline ends came to 10 bases.

This clonotype has a handful of counts. The chain is built from TRBV7-9 and TRBJ2-7; D may be TRBD1 (6 bases). This CDR3 spans 15 amino acids. Germline V CDR1 and CDR2: SEHNR, FQNEAQ (reference sequence). Trimming shortened V by 5 bases and J by 5 bases, and 19 bases separated the two germline ends. The CDR3 region has the DNA TGTGCCAGCAGCGACGCAGGGGTGAGTTGGGACGAGCAGTACTTC. Residues: CASSDAGVSWDEQYF.

This clonotype was seen ten or more times. V gene TRBV12-3 or TRBV12-4 combines with J gene TRBJ2-3; 8 nucleotides align to TRBD2. This CDR3 has 15 amino acids. V was clipped by 7 bases and J by 2 bases; unmatched bases: 8. As DNA, the CDR3 is TGTGCCAGCACCCCAACTAGCGGTTTCACAGATACGCAGTATTTT. Translation gives CASTPTSGFTDTQYF.

The V gene is TRBV12-3 or TRBV12-4, the J gene TRBJ2-5; 7 bases match TRBD1. Trimming removed 3 bases from V and 5 bases from J; junction bases left unmatched: 9. The CDR3 length is 15 residues. The CDR3 protein is CASSFGRGKSETQYF. CDR3 DNA sequence: TGTGCCAGCAGTTTCGGCAGGGGGAAGTCGGAGACCCAGTACTTC.

This chain joins TRBV7-9 and TRBJ2-7; D is unclear. Trimming pared 2 bases from V and 2 bases from J, leaving 10 bases between. Germline CDR1 is SEHNR and CDR2 is FQNEAQ (reference sequence). The CDR3 length is 14 residues. CDR3 sequence reads: CASSLTARAYEQYF. In DNA form, the CDR3 reads TGTGCCAGCAGCTTAACCGCCCGGGCCTACGAGCAGTACTTC.

This clonotype was observed many times. The chain combines TRBV5-1 with TRBJ1-3; the D gene is possibly TRBD1 (5 bases). V lost 4 bases and J 2 bases, leaving 16 bases between the germline ends. The CDR3 consists of 16 residues. Germline V CDR1 and CDR2: SGHRS, YFSETQ. The chain's CDR3 is CASSPDPGTAGNTIYF. CDR3 DNA: TGCGCCAGCAGCCCCGACCCCGGGACGGCTGGAAACACCATATATTTT.

This clonotype was counted a few times. The chain has TRBV12-3 or TRBV12-4 and TRBJ1-4; 9 bases map to TRBD1. There are 15 residues in the CDR3. J gave up 4 bases and V 7 bases, and 7 bases lay outside the gene matches. CDR3 nucleotides: TGTGCCAGCAAGAAACAGGGGGCTCTTAATGAAAAACTGTTTTTT. Translation gives CASKKQGALNEKLFF.

Many counts were recorded for this clonotype. The chain is built from TRBV20-1 and TRBJ1-1; TRBD1 matches 10 bases. The CDR3 is 14 amino acids. Germline loops: CDR1 DFQATT, CDR2 SNEGSKA (reference sequence). V lost 5 bases and J lost 0; bases outside the gene matches: 3. The CDR3 nucleotides read TGCAGTGCTTGGGACAGGGGTATGAACACTGAAGCTTTCTTT. Translated, it gives CSAWDRGMNTEAFF.

This clonotype was picked up a small number of times. The chain employs TRBV7-2 and TRBJ2-3; either TRBD1 or TRBD2 may fit D (5 bases each). The ends were cut back, 5 bases at V and 6 bases at J, with 18 bases in the middle. The CDR3 consists of 15 residues. The germline gives CDR1 SGHTA, CDR2 FQGNSA. The CDR3 nucleotides read TGTGCCAGCAGCGGAGTATTGAGGGGATCCGATACGCAGTATTTT. This translates into CASSGVLRGSDTQYF.

V gene TRBV18 combines with J gene TRBJ2-3, with D possibly called TRBD1 or TRBD2 (5 bases each). The CDR3 runs to 14 residues. The V gene lost 6 bases and the J gene lost 2 bases, with 12 bases spanning the gap. Germline CDR1 is KGHSH and CDR2 is LQKENI. This CDR3 is CASSRGGNTDTQYF. DNA of the CDR3: TGTGCCAGCTCCCGGGGCGGCAACACAGATACGCAGTATTTT. Filled out from reference TRBV18 and TRBJ2-3, the complete variable domain reads NAGVMQNPRHLVRRRGQEARLRCSPMKGHSHVYWYRQLPEEGLKFMVYLQKENIIDESGMPKERFSAEFPKEGPSILRIQQVVRGDSAAYFCASSRGGNTDTQYFGPGTRLTVL.

This clonotype has ten or more counts. The chain couples TRBV4-1 to TRBJ2-7, with no clear D. V was clipped by 1 base and J by 5 bases, with 12 bases between them. Germline values: CDR1 MGHRA, CDR2 YSYEKL. This CDR3 is built from 14 residues. The CDR3 DNA is TGCGCCAGCAGCCAAGTCACCAGTGTCAACGAGCAGTACTTC. Protein: CASSQVTSVNEQYF.

This clonotype was seen ten or more times. This chain links TRBV28 with TRBJ2-5, with TRBD1 as a possible D gene (6 bases). This CDR3 region has 14 residues. Germline V gene data show CDR1 as MDHEN and CDR2 as SYDVKM. V lost 2 bases and J 7 bases, leaving 14 bases between the germline ends. DNA for the CDR3: TGTGCCAGCAGTTTAACAGGGCCGGTGGGGACCCAGTACTTC. Its protein product is CASSLTGPVGTQYF.

This chain links TRBV9 with TRBJ1-1; D possibly corresponds to TRBD1 (5 bases). Trimming removed 3 bases from V and 5 bases from J, with 14 bases in between. The CDR3 is 14 residues long. Germline loops: CDR1 SGDLS, CDR2 YYNGEE. The CDR3, as DNA: TGTGCCAGCAGCGCCCGACAGTCGTGGACTGAAGCTTTCTTT. This encodes CASSARQSWTEAFF.

This chain joins TRBV12-3 or TRBV12-4 and TRBJ2-7, with TRBD2 identical over 7 bases. The CDR3 has 14 amino acids. After removal of 5 bases from V and 5 bases from J, the junction contained 9 bases not matched to a gene. CDR3 sequence reads: CASSRRGVLNEQYF. The CDR3 DNA sequence: TGTGCCAGCAGTCGTCGGGGGGTGTTGAACGAGCAGTACTTC.

The table lists this clonotype with a few counts. This chain links TRBV20-1 with TRBJ1-5; no clear D. CDR1 is DFQATT and CDR2 is SNEGSKA in the germline V gene (reference sequence). V lost 4 bases and J 0 bases, leaving 13 bases between the germline ends. The CDR3 covers 15 residues. CDR3 sequence reads: CSAIGQEISNQPQHF. CDR3 in DNA: TGCAGTGCTATAGGGCAGGAGATTAGCAATCAGCCCCAGCATTTT.

This clonotype appeared a few times. The chain couples TRBV15 to TRBJ2-3; the D gene is possibly TRBD2 (5 bases). The CDR3 covers 15 residues. The V gene's germline CDR1 is LNHNV and CDR2 YYDKDF (reference sequence). V was clipped by 0 bases and J by 4 bases, with 11 bases between them. In nucleotides, the CDR3 is TGTGCCACCAGCAGAGATCGCCTAGCAGCAGATACGCAGTATTTT. It specifies CATSRDRLAADTQYF.

This clonotype was seen ten or more times. This chain links TRBV9 with TRBJ2-2; 7 bases fit TRBD2. Looked up from germline, CDR1 is SGDLS and CDR2 is YYNGEE. The CDR3 has 16 amino acids. V lost 2 bases to trimming and J lost 5 bases; unmatched junction nucleotides: 9. CDR3 sequence (DNA): TGTGCCAGCAGCGTGGGGGGGGATATGACTACCGGGGAGCTGTTTTTT. Its translation: CASSVGGDMTTGELFF.

In this sample, this clonotype turned up a few times. The rearrangement joins TRBV5-1 to TRBJ2-3, with TRBD1 as a possible D gene (6 bases). The length of the CDR3 is 18 residues. The germline V gene encodes CDR1 SGHRS and CDR2 YFSETQ. The germline V and J ends were trimmed by 4 bases and 0 bases, with 21 bases remaining between them. The CDR3 protein is CASSQLRDKLSSTDTQYF. CDR3 DNA: TGCGCCAGCAGCCAACTCCGGGACAAACTTTCTAGCACAGATACGCAGTATTTT. Drawing the rest from reference TRBV5-1 and TRBJ2-3, the complete variable domain is KAGVTQTPRYLIKTRGQQVTLSCSPISGHRSVSWYQQTPGQGLQFLFEYFSETQRNKGNFPGRFSGRQFSNSRSEMNVSTLELGDSALYLCASSQLRDKLSSTDTQYFGPGTRLTVL.

This clonotype was observed a few times. The rearrangement joins TRBV12-3 or TRBV12-4 to TRBJ2-3, with D unclear. This CDR3 has 17 amino acids. V was trimmed by 2 bases and J by 5 bases, leaving 20 bases between them. CDR3: CASSLSYVVQDQDTQYF. The CDR3 DNA reads TGTGCCAGCAGTTTAAGCTACGTCGTGCAGGATCAAGATACGCAGTATTTT.

This clonotype has just a few counts. The rearrangement uses TRBV12-3 or TRBV12-4 and TRBJ2-2; 8 bases match TRBD2. This CDR3 is 17 amino acids long. J was trimmed by 6 bases and V by 7 bases; bases with no gene match: 16. The CDR3 sequence: CASTLAPGTSWSGELFF. CDR3 in DNA: TGTGCCAGCACCCTTGCCCCCGGGACTAGTTGGTCCGGGGAGCTGTTTTTT.

V is TRBV15 and J is TRBJ2-5; 9 bases are a match to TRBD2. V lost 1 base, J lost 5 bases, and 8 bases stayed unmatched. In germline, CDR1 is LNHNV, CDR2 YYDKDF (reference sequence). This CDR3 spans 16 amino acids. The CDR3 loop is CATSRAPGLAGETQYF. The CDR3 bases are TGTGCCACCAGCAGAGCCCCGGGACTAGCAGGGGAGACCCAGTACTTC.

The chain links TRBV5-1 to TRBJ1-1; D is unclear. The CDR3 loop spans 13 amino acids. V was trimmed by 2 bases and J by 7 bases, leaving 12 bases between them. The germline gives CDR1 SGHRS, CDR2 YFSETQ. The CDR3 protein is CASSFTVAGEAFF. Written as DNA, the CDR3 is TGCGCCAGCAGCTTTACGGTGGCAGGTGAAGCTTTCTTT.